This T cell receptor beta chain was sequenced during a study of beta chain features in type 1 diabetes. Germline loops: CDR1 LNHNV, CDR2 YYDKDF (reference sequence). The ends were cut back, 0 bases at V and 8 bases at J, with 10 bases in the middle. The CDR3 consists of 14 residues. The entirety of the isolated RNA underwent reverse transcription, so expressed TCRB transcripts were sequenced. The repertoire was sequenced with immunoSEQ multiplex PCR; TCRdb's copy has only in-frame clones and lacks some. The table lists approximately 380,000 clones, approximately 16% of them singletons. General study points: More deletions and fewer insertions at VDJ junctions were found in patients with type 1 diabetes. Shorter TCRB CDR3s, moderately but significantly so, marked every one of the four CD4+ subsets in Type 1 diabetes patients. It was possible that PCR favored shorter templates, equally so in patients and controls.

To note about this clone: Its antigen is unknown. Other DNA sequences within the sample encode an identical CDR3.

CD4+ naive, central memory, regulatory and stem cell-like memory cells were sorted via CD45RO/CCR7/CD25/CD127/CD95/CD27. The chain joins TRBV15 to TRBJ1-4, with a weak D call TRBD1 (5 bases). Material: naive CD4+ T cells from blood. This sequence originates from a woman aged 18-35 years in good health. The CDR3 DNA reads TGTGCCACCAGCAGAGATCAGGGCCGGGAAAAACTGTTTTTT. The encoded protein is CATSRDQGREKLFF. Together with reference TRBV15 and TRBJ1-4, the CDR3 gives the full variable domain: DAMVIQNPRYQVTQFGKPVTLSCSQTLNHNVMYWYQQKSSQAPKLLFHYYDKDFNNEADTPDNFQSRRPNTSFCFLDIRSPGLGDTAMYLCATSRDQGREKLFFGSGTQLSVL.